These T cell receptor beta chains were read from a single sample in a study of T cells in Graves' hyperthyroidism and ophthalmopathy. TCRdb processed the multiplex PCR reads anew with MiXCR; each CDR3 protein has one entry. The table shows about 340,000 distinct CDR3 sequences, with 15% to 20% occurring only once. The sequencing input was blood. The receptors were gathered from a woman aged 45-59 years with Graves' hyperthyroidism. Each CDR3 is given with its conserved first and last residue. A D gene is named only where the DNA matches it firmly. Clone size appears in some rows only: once, few, many, or a class for an expanded clone.

CDR3 length	D gene	clone size	V gene	J gene	CDR3 DNA	CDR3 protein
15	TRBD1	few	TRBV18	TRBJ2-2	TGTGCCAGCTCCATAGGACAGGGTGACACCGGGGAGCTGTTTTTT	CASSIGQGDTGELFF
14	TRBD1	many	TRBV28	TRBJ2-4	TGTGCCAGCAGTTACTCCAGGGGGCGAAACATTCAGTACTTC	CASSYSRGRNIQYF
15	.	.	TRBV5-6	TRBJ1-1	TGTGCCAGCAGCTTGGGTGGGGCTGCGCACACTGAAGCTTTCTTT	CASSLGGAAHTEAFF
16	TRBD1	.	TRBV4-1	TRBJ1-6	TGCGCCAGCAGCGTGGGACAGGGGGCAGGAAATTCACCCCTCCACTTT	CASSVGQGAGNSPLHF
14	TRBD1	few	TRBV19	TRBJ1-1	TGTGCCAGTAGAAGGGCAGGGGGGGTTAAAGAAGCTTTCTTT	CASRRAGGVKEAFF
14	.	few	TRBV7-9	TRBJ2-1	TGTGCCAGCAGTCAGATGGGGATTACAAATGAGCAGTTCTTC	CASSQMGITNEQFF
12	TRBD2	few	TRBV12-3/TRBV12-4	TRBJ2-5	TGTGCCAGCAAAGCGGGGGAGCAGACCCAGTACTTC	CASKAGEQTQYF
14	TRBD2	.	TRBV5-5	TRBJ2-1	TGTGCCAGCAGCAAGCGGGAGGGCCGGGATGAGCAGTTCTTC	CASSKREGRDEQFF
15	.	many	TRBV5-1	TRBJ2-1	TGCGCCAGCAGCTTGGTATCCGGGACCGGGAATGAGCAGTTCTTC	CASSLVSGTGNEQFF
14	TRBD1	.	TRBV19	TRBJ1-2	TGTGCCAGTAGTTCCGGGACAGGGGATTCTGGCTACACCTTC	CASSSGTGDSGYTF
15	TRBD1	many	TRBV5-5	TRBJ2-7	TGTGCCAGCAGCTTGGCGGGACAGGGAACCTACGAGCAGTACTTC	CASSLAGQGTYEQYF
14	.	few	TRBV6-1	TRBJ1-3	TGTGCCAGCAGTGAATCGACGCAGGGTAACACCATATATTTT	CASSESTQGNTIYF
14	.	.	TRBV6-1	TRBJ1-2	TGTGCCAGCAGTGACCCGGGGGGCGACTATGGCTACACCTTC	CASSDPGGDYGYTF
13	.	.	TRBV24-1	TRBJ2-1	TGTGCCACCAGTGGTCAGGGGAACAATGAGCAGTTCTTC	CATSGQGNNEQFF
19	TRBD2	.	TRBV7-9	TRBJ2-3	TGTGCCAGCAGCTGGACTAGCGGGACCTCCTACCCCCACACAGATACGCAGTATTTT	CASSWTSGTSYPHTDTQYF
13	.	many	TRBV30	TRBJ1-1	TGTGCCTGGAGTGTACGGGGGATCCCTGAAGCTTTCTTT	CAWSVRGIPEAFF